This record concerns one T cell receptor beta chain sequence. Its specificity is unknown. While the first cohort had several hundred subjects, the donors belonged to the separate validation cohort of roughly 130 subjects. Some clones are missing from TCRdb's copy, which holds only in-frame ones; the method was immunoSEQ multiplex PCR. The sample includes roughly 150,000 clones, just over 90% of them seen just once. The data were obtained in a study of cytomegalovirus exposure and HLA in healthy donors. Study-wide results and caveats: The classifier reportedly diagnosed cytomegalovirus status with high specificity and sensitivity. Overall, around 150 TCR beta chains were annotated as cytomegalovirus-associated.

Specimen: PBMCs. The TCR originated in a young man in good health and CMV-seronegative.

As DNA, the CDR3 is TGTGCCAGCAGCTTAGTGGGACAGGGATTAGACTATGGCTACACCTTC. Its protein product is CASSLVGQGLDYGYTF. This chain joins TRBV7-2 and TRBJ1-2; the match to TRBD1 covers 9 bases. J lost 3 bases, V lost 1 base, and 6 bases had no gene match. The CDR3 consists of 16 residues. The germline V gene encodes CDR1 SGHTA and CDR2 FQGNSA.